The clone carrying this T cell receptor beta chain has ten or more counts. This record belongs to a study of neurological immune-mediated disorders. TCRdb redid the calling of the 5' RACE reads with MiXCR, one entry per CDR3 protein. The data contain tens of thousands of distinct CDR3 sequences, 9.4% of them singletons. The CDR3 runs 15 residues. CDR1 is LNHNV and CDR2 is YYDKDF in the germline V gene (reference sequence). V gave up 0 bases and J gave up 6 bases, with 13 bases separating them. The sequence came from a man aged 50-60 years in good health. The chain has TRBV15 and TRBJ2-3, with D maybe TRBD1 (5 bases). Sequenced input: PBMCs. The CDR3 DNA reads TGTGCCACCAGCAGAGATCAGGGTCGTAAGGATACGCAGTATTTT. Translation gives CATSRDQGRKDTQYF.